These 13 T cell receptor beta chains share one sample of origin, sequenced in a study of Graves' ophthalmopathy and Graves' hyperthyroidism. Amplifying from RNA transcripts, the study obtained TCR beta CDR3 regions. HTBI-primed RT-PCR formed the first round, and a multiplex PCR formed the second. Using its own MiXCR run on the multiplex PCR reads, TCRdb lists one record per CDR3 protein. The profile covers some 750,000 distinct CDR3 sequences, with 40% appearing a single time and 44% taken by the ten largest. Sequences were obtained from peripheral blood. These receptors were taken from an adult man with Graves' ophthalmopathy.

To note about this clonotype: A much larger clone differs from this one at a single base, so this may be a read error. J is TRBJ1-5 and V is TRBV24-1, with 7 bases fitting TRBD1. Per germline, CDR1 KGHDR and CDR2 SFDVKD. The CDR3 length is 16 residues. The CDR3 sequence is CANSDPGGGGNQPQHF. CDR3 DNA sequence: TGTGCCAACAGTGACCCAGGGGGAGGGGGCAATCAGCCCCAGCATTTT.

Here the CDR3 reads CASSPADQHF. The CDR3 nucleotides are TGTGCCAGCAGCCCCGCAGATCAGCATTTT. This chain links TRBV24-1 with TRBJ1-5; D is undetermined. V dropped 11 bases and J dropped 13 bases, with 14 bases sitting between them. Germline V lookup: CDR1 KGHDR, CDR2 SFDVKD. CDR3 size: 10 residues.

This clonotype was seen many times. The chain recombines TRBV29-1 with TRBJ1-6; 8 nucleotides match TRBD1. This CDR3 is built from 13 residues. The germline CDR1 and CDR2 sequences are SQVTM and ANQGSEA. Germline trimming cut 7 bases from V and 8 bases from J; bases unmatched to any gene: 7. The CDR3 loop is CSAKLTGDSPLHF. CDR3 sequence (DNA): TGCAGCGCCAAATTGACAGGGGATTCACCCCTCCACTTT.

The CDR3: CSLGGRGYTF. The CDR3 coding sequence is TGCAGCTTAGGAGGACGTGGCTACACCTTC. The V call is TRBV29-1, the J call TRBJ1-2; D is unclear. The germline V gene encodes CDR1 SQVTM and CDR2 ANQGSEA. V gave up 8 bases and J gave up 7 bases, with 11 bases separating them. The CDR3 has 10 residues. The full variable domain, completed using reference TRBV29-1 and TRBJ1-2, is SAVISQKPSRDICQRGTSLTIQCQVDSQVTMMFWYRQQPGQSLTLIATANQGSEATYESGFVIDKFPISRPNLTFSTLTVSNMSPEDSSIYLCSLGGRGYTFGSGTRLTVV.

This clonotype was counted between two and nine times. CDR3 nucleotides: TGTGCCAGCAGACTTGGTGGGACTCCACAAGAGACCCAGTACTTC. This codes for CASRLGGTPQETQYF. The chain carries TRBV12-3 or TRBV12-4 and TRBJ2-5; weak D call: TRBD2 (6 bases). V dropped 6 bases and J dropped 2 bases, with 16 bases sitting between them. The CDR3 extends over 15 amino acids.

Many counts were recorded for this clonotype. This chain connects TRBV10-3 to TRBJ1-1, with D uncertain. This CDR3 is 13 amino acids long. CDR1 and CDR2 from the germline V gene are ENHRY and SYGVKD. Trimming removed 10 bases from V and 0 bases from J, with 12 bases in between. This CDR3 is CATLRTMNTEAFF. The CDR3 nucleotides are TGTGCCACCCTCCGGACGATGAACACTGAAGCTTTCTTT.

This chain connects TRBV29-1 to TRBJ2-6; 7 positions match TRBD2. Per germline, CDR1 SQVTM and CDR2 ANQGSEA. Trimming cost V 3 bases and J 1 base; bases outside gene matches: 9. This CDR3 region has 17 residues. CDR3 DNA: TGCAGCGTTGACGGGGGGTTCGCAGATTCTGGGGCCAACGTCCTGACTTTC. Amino acids: CSVDGGFADSGANVLTF.

Ten or more counts support this clonotype. The genes are TRBV10-3 and TRBJ1-6; 9 bases map to TRBD1. The ends lost 4 bases at V and 11 bases at J; junction bases unmatched: 9. CDR3 length equals 15 residues. Germline loops: CDR1 ENHRY, CDR2 SYGVKD. CDR3 amino acids: CAISAADRGGTPLHF. DNA of the CDR3: TGTGCCATCAGTGCAGCGGACAGGGGAGGGACACCCCTCCACTTT.

V and J are TRBV14 and TRBJ2-5; perhaps TRBD1 as D (5 bases). V was trimmed by 2 bases and J by 1 base, leaving 17 bases between them. The germline V gene encodes CDR1 SGHDN and CDR2 FVKESK. The CDR3 is 17 residues long. The CDR3 loop reads CASSQRCRASRQETQYF. The CDR3 DNA follows: TGTGCCAGCAGCCAAAGGTGCAGGGCCTCTCGCCAAGAGACCCAGTACTTC. The full variable domain, in which reference TRBV14 and TRBJ2-5 provide the parts outside the CDR3, is EAGVTQFPSHSVIEKGQTVTLRCDPISGHDNLYWYRRVMGKEIKFLLHFVKESKQDESGMPNNRFLAERTGGTYSTLKVQPAELEDSGVYFCASSQRCRASRQETQYFGPGTRLLVL.

A few counts support this clonotype. The germline gene is not matched at one end of the junction; a read error may be the cause. The chain carries TRBV7-2 and TRBJ2-7; TRBD1 matches at 7 bases. Germline lookup yields CDR1 SGHTA and CDR2 FQGNSA. The CDR3 length is 14 residues. The CDR3 reads CASSPGDRYYEQYF. The CDR3, as DNA: TGCGCCAGCAGCCCCGGGGACAGATACTACGAGCAGTACTTC.

This clonotype was seen a few times. The rearrangement joins TRBV2 to TRBJ2-7; D is unresolved. V was cut by 5 bases and J by 5 bases, with 16 bases left in between. Germline CDR1 and CDR2: SNHLY and FYNNEI. The CDR3 is 14 residues long. The CDR3 loop is CASSYISGSDEQYF. The DNA for the CDR3 is TGTGCCAGCAGTTACATCTCGGGTTCGGACGAGCAGTACTTC.

This clonotype was observed a few times. The chain employs TRBV2 and TRBJ1-4; the D gene is possibly TRBD1 (5 bases). Germline-derived CDR1 and CDR2 are SNHLY and FYNNEI. The CDR3 has 14 amino acids. Between the trimmed V and J ends, which lost 6 bases and 7 bases, there was a span of 15 bases. CDR3 DNA sequence: TGTGCCAGCAGACCCGGGGCAGAGAGTGAAAAACTGTTTTTT. Its translation: CASRPGAESEKLFF.

This clonotype has a count of ten or more. This chain's CDR3 is CATSRGETGVQQPQHF. In DNA form, the CDR3 reads TGTGCCACCAGCAGAGGTGAGACAGGGGTTCAACAGCCCCAGCATTTT. The rearrangement joins TRBV15 to TRBJ1-5; 8 nucleotides match TRBD1. CDR3 length: 16 amino acids. Per the germline V gene, CDR1 is LNHNV and CDR2 is YYDKDF (reference sequence). Trimming removed 1 base from V and 7 bases from J; junction bases left unmatched: 9.